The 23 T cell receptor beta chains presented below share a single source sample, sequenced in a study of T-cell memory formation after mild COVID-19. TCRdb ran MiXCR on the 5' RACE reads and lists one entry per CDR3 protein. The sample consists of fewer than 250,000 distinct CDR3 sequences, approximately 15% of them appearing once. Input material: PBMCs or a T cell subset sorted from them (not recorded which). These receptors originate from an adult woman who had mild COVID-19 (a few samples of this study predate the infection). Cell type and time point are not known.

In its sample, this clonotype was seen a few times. The CDR3: CASSPKEGEQYF. The CDR3, as DNA: TGTGCCAGCAGCCCGAAGGAGGGGGAGCAGTACTTC. This sequence joins TRBV5-6 and TRBJ2-7, with D possibly being TRBD2 (6 bases). Germline-derived CDR1 and CDR2 are SGHDT and YYEEEE. V was cut by 4 bases and J by 7 bases, with 12 bases left in between. The CDR3 contains 12 residues.

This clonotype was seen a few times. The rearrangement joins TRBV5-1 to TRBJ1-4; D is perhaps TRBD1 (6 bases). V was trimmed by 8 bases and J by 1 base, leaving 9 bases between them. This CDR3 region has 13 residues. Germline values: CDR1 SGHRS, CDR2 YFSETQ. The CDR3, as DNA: TGCGCCAGTCGACAGGAAACTAATGAAAAACTGTTTTTT. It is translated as CASRQETNEKLFF.

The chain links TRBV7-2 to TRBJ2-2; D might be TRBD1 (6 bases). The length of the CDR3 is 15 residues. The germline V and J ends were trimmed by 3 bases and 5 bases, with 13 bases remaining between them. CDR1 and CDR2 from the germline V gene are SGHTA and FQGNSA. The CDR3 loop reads CASSLARGGTGELFF. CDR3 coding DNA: TGTGCCAGCAGCTTGGCCAGGGGCGGTACCGGGGAGCTGTTTTTT.

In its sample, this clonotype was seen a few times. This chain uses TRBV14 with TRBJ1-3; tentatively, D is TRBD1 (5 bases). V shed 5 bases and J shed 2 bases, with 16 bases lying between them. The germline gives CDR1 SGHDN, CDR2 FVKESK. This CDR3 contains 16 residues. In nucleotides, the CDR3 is TGTGCCAGCAGCTTTCTCGGGGGAAAGACTGGAAACACCATATATTTT. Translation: CASSFLGGKTGNTIYF.

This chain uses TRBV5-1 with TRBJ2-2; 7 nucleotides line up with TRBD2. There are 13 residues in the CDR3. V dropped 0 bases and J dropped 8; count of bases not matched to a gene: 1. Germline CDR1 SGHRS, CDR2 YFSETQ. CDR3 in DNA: TGCGCCAGCAGCTTGGAACTAGCGGGGGAGCTGTTTTTT. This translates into CASSLELAGELFF.

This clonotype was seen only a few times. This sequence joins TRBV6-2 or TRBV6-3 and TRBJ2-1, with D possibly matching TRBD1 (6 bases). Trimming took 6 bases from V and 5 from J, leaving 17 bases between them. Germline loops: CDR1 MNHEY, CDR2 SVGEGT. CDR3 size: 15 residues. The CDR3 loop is CASRKPGHWDNEQFF. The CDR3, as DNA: TGTGCCAGCAGAAAACCGGGACACTGGGACAATGAGCAGTTCTTC.

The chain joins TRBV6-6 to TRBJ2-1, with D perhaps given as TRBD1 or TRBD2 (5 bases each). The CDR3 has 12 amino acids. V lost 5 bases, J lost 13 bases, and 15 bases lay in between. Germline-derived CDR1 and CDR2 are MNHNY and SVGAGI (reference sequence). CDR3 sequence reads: CASSVGTGNQFF. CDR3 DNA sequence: TGTGCCAGCAGTGTCGGGACGGGAAACCAGTTCTTC.

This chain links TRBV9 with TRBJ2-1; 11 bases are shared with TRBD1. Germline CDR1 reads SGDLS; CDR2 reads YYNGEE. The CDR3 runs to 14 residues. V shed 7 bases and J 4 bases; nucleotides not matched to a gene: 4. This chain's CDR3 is CASGGQGAYNEQFF. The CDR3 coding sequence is TGTGCCAGCGGTGGACAGGGGGCTTACAATGAGCAGTTCTTC.

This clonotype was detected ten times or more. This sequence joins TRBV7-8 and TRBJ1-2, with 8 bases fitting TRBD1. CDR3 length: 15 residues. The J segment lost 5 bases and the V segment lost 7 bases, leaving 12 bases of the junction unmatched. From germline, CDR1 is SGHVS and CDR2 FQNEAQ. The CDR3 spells CASKKDRAGFYGYTF. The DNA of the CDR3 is TGTGCCAGCAAAAAGGACAGGGCTGGATTTTATGGCTACACCTTC.

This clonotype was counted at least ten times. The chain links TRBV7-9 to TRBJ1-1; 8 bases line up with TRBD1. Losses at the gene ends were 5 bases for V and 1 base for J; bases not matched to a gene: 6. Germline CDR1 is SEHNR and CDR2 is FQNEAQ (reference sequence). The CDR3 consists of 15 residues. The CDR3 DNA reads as TGTGCCAGCAGCCGGACAGGGTTAAGGAACACTGAAGCTTTCTTT. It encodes CASSRTGLRNTEAFF.

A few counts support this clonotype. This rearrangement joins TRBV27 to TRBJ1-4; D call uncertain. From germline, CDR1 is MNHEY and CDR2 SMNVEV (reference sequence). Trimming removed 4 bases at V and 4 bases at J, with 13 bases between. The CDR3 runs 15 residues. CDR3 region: CASSSWARLNEKLFF. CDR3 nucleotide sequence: TGTGCCAGCAGTTCCTGGGCGCGGCTTAATGAAAAACTGTTTTTT. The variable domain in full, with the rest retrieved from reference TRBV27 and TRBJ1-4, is EAQVTQNPRYLITVTGKKLTVTCSQNMNHEYMSWYRQDPGLGLRQIYYSMNVEVTDKGDVPEGYKVSRKEKRNFPLILESPSPNQTSLYFCASSSWARLNEKLFFGSGTQLSVL.

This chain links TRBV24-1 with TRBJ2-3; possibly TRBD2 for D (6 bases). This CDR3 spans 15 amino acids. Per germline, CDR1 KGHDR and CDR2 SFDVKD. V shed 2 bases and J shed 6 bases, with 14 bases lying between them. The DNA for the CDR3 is TGTGCCACCAGTGATTATCGGGGGATAGGGGATACGCAGTATTTT. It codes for CATSDYRGIGDTQYF.

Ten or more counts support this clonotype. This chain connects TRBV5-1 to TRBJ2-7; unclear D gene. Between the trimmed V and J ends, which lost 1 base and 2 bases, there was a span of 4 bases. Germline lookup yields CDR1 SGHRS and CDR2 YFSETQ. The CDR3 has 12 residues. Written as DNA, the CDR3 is TGCGCCAGCAGCTTGTCCCCCTACGAGCAGTACTTC. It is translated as CASSLSPYEQYF. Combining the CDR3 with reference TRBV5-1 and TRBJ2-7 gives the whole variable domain KAGVTQTPRYLIKTRGQQVTLSCSPISGHRSVSWYQQTPGQGLQFLFEYFSETQRNKGNFPGRFSGRQFSNSRSEMNVSTLELGDSALYLCASSLSPYEQYFGPGTRLTVT.

CDR3 residues: CASGGAGVVEQYF. Here the CDR3 DNA reads TGTGCCAGCGGAGGGGCAGGGGTGGTCGAGCAGTACTTC. The chain joins TRBV7-2 to TRBJ2-7; perhaps D is TRBD1 or TRBD2 (6 bases each). Germline loops: CDR1 SGHTA, CDR2 FQGNSA. This CDR3 is 13 amino acids long. With 8 bases removed from V and 6 bases from J, the gap between germline ends came to 17 bases.

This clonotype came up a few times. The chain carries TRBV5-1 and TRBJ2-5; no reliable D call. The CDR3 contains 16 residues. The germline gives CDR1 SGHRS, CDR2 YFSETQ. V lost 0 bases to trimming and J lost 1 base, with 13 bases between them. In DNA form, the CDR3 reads TGCGCCAGCAGCTTGGCCCAAGGCGGAATCCAAGAGACCCAGTACTTC. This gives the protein CASSLAQGGIQETQYF.

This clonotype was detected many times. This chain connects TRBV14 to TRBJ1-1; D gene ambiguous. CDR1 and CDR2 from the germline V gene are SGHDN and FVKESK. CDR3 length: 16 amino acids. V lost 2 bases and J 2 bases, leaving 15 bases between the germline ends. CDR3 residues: CASSQSGETSNTEAFF. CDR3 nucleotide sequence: TGTGCCAGCAGCCAATCTGGTGAGACATCCAACACTGAAGCTTTCTTT.

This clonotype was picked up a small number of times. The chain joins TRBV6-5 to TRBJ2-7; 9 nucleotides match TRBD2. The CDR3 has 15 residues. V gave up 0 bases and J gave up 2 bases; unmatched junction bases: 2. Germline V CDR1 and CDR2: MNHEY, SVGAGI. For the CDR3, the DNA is TGTGCCAGCAGTTACTCCAGCGGGAGGCCCTACGAGCAGTACTTC. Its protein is CASSYSSGRPYEQYF.

CDR3 in amino acids: CASSVESSGLKAFF. The CDR3 coding sequence is TGTGCCAGCAGCGTAGAAAGTTCGGGACTGAAAGCTTTCTTT. This sequence joins TRBV9 and TRBJ1-1; perhaps TRBD1 as D (5 bases). This CDR3 comprises 14 residues. The germline gives CDR1 SGDLS, CDR2 YYNGEE. Trimming left V 0 bases short and J 9 bases short, with 15 bases between.

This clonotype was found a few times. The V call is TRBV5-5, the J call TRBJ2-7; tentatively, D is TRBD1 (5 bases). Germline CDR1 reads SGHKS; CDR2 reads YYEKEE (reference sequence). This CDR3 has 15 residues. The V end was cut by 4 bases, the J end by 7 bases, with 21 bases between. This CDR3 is CASSPEPSGIEEQYF. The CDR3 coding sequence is TGTGCCAGCAGCCCCGAGCCTTCAGGGATTGAAGAGCAGTACTTC.

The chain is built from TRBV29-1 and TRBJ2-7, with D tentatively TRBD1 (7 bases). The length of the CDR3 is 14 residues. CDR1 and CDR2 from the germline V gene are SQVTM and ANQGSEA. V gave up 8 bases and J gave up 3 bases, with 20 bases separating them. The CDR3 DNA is TGCAGCACCACCGTCAGGGGGGAAGTCTACGAGCAGTACTTC. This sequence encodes CSTTVRGEVYEQYF.

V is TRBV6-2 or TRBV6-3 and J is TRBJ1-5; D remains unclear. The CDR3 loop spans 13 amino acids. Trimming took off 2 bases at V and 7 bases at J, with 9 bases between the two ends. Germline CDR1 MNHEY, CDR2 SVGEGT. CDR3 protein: CASSYPGGQPQHF. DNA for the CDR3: TGTGCCAGCAGTTACCCGGGAGGGCAGCCCCAGCATTTT.

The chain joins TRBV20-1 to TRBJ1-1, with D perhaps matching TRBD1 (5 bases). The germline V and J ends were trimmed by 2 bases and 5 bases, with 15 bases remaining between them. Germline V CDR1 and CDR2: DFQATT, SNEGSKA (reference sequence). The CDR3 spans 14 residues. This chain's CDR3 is CSARMGSGGTEAFF. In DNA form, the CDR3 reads TGCAGTGCTAGAATGGGTTCCGGGGGAACTGAAGCTTTCTTT.

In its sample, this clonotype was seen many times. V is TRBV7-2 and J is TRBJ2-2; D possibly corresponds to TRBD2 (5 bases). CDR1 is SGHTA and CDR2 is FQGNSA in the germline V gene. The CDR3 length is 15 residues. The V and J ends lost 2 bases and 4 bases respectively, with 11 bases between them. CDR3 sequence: CASSLMPGSTGELFF. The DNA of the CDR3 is TGTGCCAGCAGCTTAATGCCGGGATCCACCGGGGAGCTGTTTTTT.